This entry lists 30 T cell receptor beta chains sequenced from one sample in a study of shared clonotypes between healthy human individuals (dated by TCRdb to between 2020 and 2021). Libraries were prepared through the immunoSEQ multiplex PCR assay. TCRdb's version of the immuneACCESS table is confined to in-frame rearrangements and falls short of the full clone set. An unresolved V gene accounts for under half of the shortfall where checked; the remainder is of unknown origin. In all, the sample holds millions of clones, and roughly 94% of those were seen once. The top ten clonotypes cover about 0.13% of the sample. Source material: naive CD4+ T cells sorted from blood. According to the study, the label for this sample's cell subset or site signals: CD45RA+ positively selected. These receptors originate from a man aged 18 to 29 in good health.

The V gene is TRBV11-2, the J gene TRBJ2-5; 12 bases are a match to TRBD2. The CDR3 has 17 amino acids. From germline, CDR1 is SGHAT and CDR2 FQNNGV. V trimming: 3 bases; J trimming: 5 bases; junction bases outside the gene matches: 10. The CDR3 spells CASSFLAGGRILETQYF. In nucleotides, the CDR3 is TGTGCCAGCAGCTTCCTAGCGGGAGGGAGGATTTTGGAGACCCAGTACTTC. The full variable domain, rest sourced from reference TRBV11-2 and TRBJ2-5, is EAGVAQSPRYKIIEKRQSVAFWCNPISGHATLYWYQQILGQGPKLLIQFQNNGVVDDSQLPKDRFSAERLKGVDSTLKIQPAKLEDSAVYLCASSFLAGGRILETQYFGPGTRLLVL.

The chain recombines TRBV6-5 with TRBJ1-6, with a possible D match to TRBD1 (6 bases). Germline-derived CDR1 and CDR2 are MNHEY and SVGAGI. The CDR3 consists of 16 residues. Deletions cut 0 bases from V and 7 bases from J, with 13 bases between. The CDR3 here is CASSYSTRGPNSPLHF. The CDR3 DNA reads TGTGCCAGCAGTTACTCGACCAGGGGACCAAATTCACCCCTCCACTTT.

Regarding this clone: This sample also contains other DNA sequences that code for the same CDR3. The chain has TRBV6-1 and TRBJ2-7; 8 nucleotides match TRBD1. CDR1 and CDR2 (germline): MNHNS, SASEGT. With V trimmed by 6 bases and J by 4 bases, 2 bases remained unmatched. The CDR3 sequence is 12 residues long. The CDR3: CASSQGAYEQYF. CDR3 in DNA: TGTGCCAGCAGCCAGGGGGCTTACGAGCAGTACTTC.

Only one count was recorded for this clone. The J gene is TRBJ1-3, the V gene TRBV29-1; D is unresolved. Germline V gene lookup returns CDR1 SQVTM and CDR2 ANQGSEA. This CDR3 has 14 residues. Trimming stripped 1 base from V and 0 bases from J, with 7 bases between. The CDR3 spells CSVEVKDSGNTIYF. CDR3 sequence (DNA): TGCAGCGTTGAAGTCAAGGACTCTGGAAACACCATATATTTT.

The chain employs TRBV5-4 and TRBJ1-1; unclear D gene. CDR1 is SGHNT, CDR2 YYREEE, per germline (reference sequence). CDR3 length equals 16 residues. The ends were cut back, 2 bases at V and 3 bases at J, with 17 bases in the middle. CDR3 nucleotide sequence: TGTGCCAGCAGCTTCGGAGTAGGAATCCCCGACACTGAAGCTTTCTTT. This gives the protein CASSFGVGIPDTEAFF. Complete variable domain (other parts from reference TRBV5-4 and TRBJ1-1): ETGVTQSPTHLIKTRGQQVTLRCSSQSGHNTVSWYQQALGQGPQFIFQYYREEENGRGNFPPRFSGLQFPNYSSELNVNALELDDSALYLCASSFGVGIPDTEAFFGQGTRLTVV.

The chain couples TRBV19 to TRBJ1-2; tentatively, D is TRBD1 (5 bases). This CDR3 is 13 amino acids long. Trimming left V 9 bases short and J 2 bases short, with 13 bases between. The germline V gene has CDR1 LNHDA and CDR2 SQIVND (reference sequence). The DNA for the CDR3 is TGTGCCAGCATAGGGGCAGGGAACTATGGCTACACCTTC. This codes for CASIGAGNYGYTF. Supplemented by reference TRBV19 and TRBJ1-2, the full variable domain reads DGGITQSPKYLFRKEGQNVTLSCEQNLNHDAMYWYRQDPGQGLRLIYYSQIVNDFQKGDIAEGYSVSREKKESFPLTVTSAQKNPTAFYLCASIGAGNYGYTFGSGTRLTVV.

The V and J genes are TRBV28 and TRBJ1-5; TRBD1 is a possible D gene (5 bases). V gave up 6 bases and J gave up 0 bases, with 18 bases separating them. The CDR3 length is 17 residues. The germline V gene encodes CDR1 MDHEN and CDR2 SYDVKM. CDR3 loop: CASSKDRGQYSNQPQHF. The CDR3 DNA reads TGTGCCAGCAGCAAAGACAGAGGCCAATATAGCAATCAGCCCCAGCATTTT.

The chain employs TRBV12-5 and TRBJ2-2; D gene unclear. Deletions cut 7 bases from V and 6 bases from J, with 12 bases between. Germline V gives CDR1 LGHNT, CDR2 FRNRAP. This CDR3 contains 13 residues. The CDR3, as DNA: TGTGCTAGTGCCTATAGTGGGGCCGGGGAGCTGTTTTTT. Protein product: CASAYSGAGELFF.

The chain joins TRBV18 to TRBJ1-1; a weak D match, TRBD1 (5 bases). CDR3 length: 14 amino acids. Germline V gene data show CDR1 as KGHSH and CDR2 as LQKENI. V was pared by 5 bases and J by 3 bases, with 13 bases between. The CDR3 loop reads CASSVGTGDTEAFF. The CDR3 DNA sequence: TGTGCCAGCTCAGTGGGCACAGGAGACACTGAAGCTTTCTTT.

This chain's CDR3 is CASSYDPGSTEAFF. The CDR3 nucleotides read TGTGCCAGCAGTTACGATCCGGGGTCGACTGAAGCTTTCTTT. The chain combines TRBV6-6 with TRBJ1-1; D is ambiguous. Germline assignment: CDR1 MNHNY and CDR2 SVGAGI (reference sequence). V was shortened by 2 bases and J by 5 bases, with 12 bases between the two germline ends. This CDR3 contains 14 residues.

V and J are TRBV5-1 and TRBJ2-2; 7 bases map to TRBD1. In germline, CDR1 is SGHRS, CDR2 YFSETQ. V lost 4 bases, J lost 6 bases, and 9 bases stayed unmatched. The CDR3 totals 15 residues. In nucleotides, the CDR3 is TGCGCCAGCAGCACCCTAGACAGGGTTTCCGGGGAGCTGTTTTTT. It is translated as CASSTLDRVSGELFF.

With respect to this clone: Other DNA sequences within the sample encode an identical CDR3. This chain joins TRBV18 and TRBJ1-1; 7 bases are a match to TRBD1. Looked up from germline, CDR1 is KGHSH and CDR2 is LQKENI. The CDR3 runs to 14 residues. V lost 1 base to trimming and J lost 4 bases; unmatched junction nucleotides: 3. CDR3 sequence: CASSPQGAGTEAFF. DNA for the CDR3: TGTGCCAGCTCACCACAGGGGGCTGGCACTGAAGCTTTCTTT.

This chain connects TRBV7-9 to TRBJ1-2; 7 bases are shared with TRBD1. CDR1 and CDR2 from the germline V gene are SEHNR and FQNEAQ (reference sequence). V shed 1 base and J 7 bases; nucleotides not matched to a gene: 9. This CDR3 spans 15 amino acids. The CDR3 spells CASSLGGTAASGYTF. The DNA of the CDR3 is TGTGCCAGCAGCTTAGGCGGGACAGCCGCAAGTGGCTACACCTTC.

The chain has TRBV5-4 and TRBJ2-7; TRBD1 aligns across 9 bases. After removal of 0 bases from V and 1 base from J, the junction contained 8 bases not matched to a gene. The CDR3 is 17 residues long. The V gene's germline CDR1 is SGHNT and CDR2 YYREEE (reference sequence). The CDR3 DNA is TGTGCCAGCAGCTTGGAAAAGGCGGGACAGGGATCCTACGAGCAGTACTTC. Protein sequence: CASSLEKAGQGSYEQYF.

The chain has TRBV5-8 and TRBJ2-7; 7 nucleotides align to TRBD1. Trimming at V came to 6 bases and at J to 0 bases, leaving 12 bases not matched to a gene. The V gene's germline CDR1 is SGHTS and CDR2 YDEGEE. This CDR3 spans 16 amino acids. The CDR3 bases are TGTGCCAGCACCCACTCCGGGACAGCAATCTCCTACGAGCAGTACTTC. This encodes CASTHSGTAISYEQYF. Drawing the rest from reference TRBV5-8 and TRBJ2-7, the complete variable domain is EAGVTQSPTHLIKTRGQQATLRCSPISGHTSVYWYQQALGLGLQFLLWYDEGEERNRGNFPPRFSGRQFPNYSSELNVNALELEDSALYLCASTHSGTAISYEQYFGPGTRLTVT.

The chain couples TRBV5-4 to TRBJ2-3; D unclear. Germline V gene sequence: CDR1 SGHNT, CDR2 YYREEE (reference sequence). The germline V and J ends were trimmed by 1 base and 0 bases, with 9 bases remaining between them. CDR3 size: 15 residues. DNA of the CDR3: TGTGCCAGCAGCTTGTATGTTTCCAGCACAGATACGCAGTATTTT. It encodes CASSLYVSSTDTQYF.

V is TRBV30 and J is TRBJ2-7, with a weak D call TRBD2 (5 bases). V lost 1 base to trimming and J lost 0 bases, with 10 bases between them. This CDR3 has 14 amino acids. Germline CDR1 and CDR2: GTSNPN and SVGIG (reference sequence). The CDR3 sequence is CAWSGSGSSYEQYF. The CDR3 nucleotides are TGTGCCTGGAGTGGAAGCGGAAGCTCCTACGAGCAGTACTTC.

The J gene is TRBJ2-1, the V gene TRBV9, with D perhaps matching TRBD1 (6 bases). Germline values: CDR1 SGDLS, CDR2 YYNGEE. The ends were cut back, 3 bases at V and 5 bases at J, with 15 bases in the middle. The CDR3 contains 15 residues. DNA of the CDR3: TGTGCCAGCAGCGCCCTTCGAGGGGACAACAATGAGCAGTTCTTC. Protein product: CASSALRGDNNEQFF.

This sequence joins TRBV27 and TRBJ1-6; D remains unclear. Germline V gene lookup returns CDR1 MNHEY and CDR2 SMNVEV (reference sequence). The CDR3 runs 16 residues. Trimming shortened V by 7 bases and J by 0 bases, and 13 bases separated the two germline ends. The CDR3 here is CASTDLKGSYNSPLHF. In DNA form, the CDR3 reads TGTGCCAGCACCGATCTGAAGGGCTCCTATAATTCACCCCTCCACTTT.

The chain combines TRBV13 with TRBJ2-7; D unresolved. The V and J ends lost 5 bases and 2 bases respectively, with 16 bases between them. Germline-derived CDR1 and CDR2 are PRHDT and FYEKMQ (reference sequence). This CDR3 has 15 residues. The CDR3 is CASSPSTGPPYEQYF. The DNA for the CDR3 is TGTGCCAGCAGCCCATCTACCGGGCCACCCTACGAGCAGTACTTC.

This chain connects TRBV7-9 to TRBJ2-7, with 7 bases lining up with TRBD1. From germline, CDR1 is SEHNR and CDR2 FQNEAQ (reference sequence). Trimming took 5 bases from V and 6 from J; bases not matched to a gene: 10. This CDR3 has 14 amino acids. The CDR3 sequence: CASSERQGLLEQYF. The CDR3 bases are TGTGCCAGCAGCGAGAGACAGGGTCTCCTCGAGCAGTACTTC. The whole variable domain, filled in from reference TRBV7-9 and TRBJ2-7, reads DTGVSQNPRHKITKRGQNVTFRCDPISEHNRLYWYRQTLGQGPEFLTYFQNEAQLEKSRLLSDRFSAERPKGSFSTLEIQRTEQGDSAMYLCASSERQGLLEQYFGPGTRLTVT.

Details on this clone: The same CDR3 is also encoded by other DNA sequences in this sample. This chain uses TRBV7-2 with TRBJ2-5; D not resolved. CDR1 is SGHTA and CDR2 is FQGNSA in the germline V gene. This CDR3 spans 12 amino acids. Trimming removed 1 base at V and 5 bases at J, with 5 bases between. The chain's CDR3 is CASSLDGETQYF. CDR3 sequence (DNA): TGTGCCAGCAGCTTAGATGGGGAGACCCAGTACTTC. The whole variable domain, filled in from reference TRBV7-2 and TRBJ2-5, reads GAGVSQSPSNKVTEKGKDVELRCDPISGHTALYWYRQSLGQGLEFLIYFQGNSAPDKSGLPSDRFSAERTGGSVSTLTIQRTQQEDSAVYLCASSLDGETQYFGPGTRLLVL.

J is TRBJ1-1 and V is TRBV25-1, with D unclear. CDR1 and CDR2 (germline): MGHDK, SYGVNS. This CDR3 is 13 amino acids long. Trimming took 1 base from V and 4 from J, leaving 7 bases between them. The CDR3 spells CASSESRATEAFF. CDR3 nucleotides: TGTGCCAGCAGTGAATCTAGGGCCACTGAAGCTTTCTTT.

The V gene is TRBV27, the J gene TRBJ1-2; no reliable D call. The germline gives CDR1 MNHEY, CDR2 SMNVEV (reference sequence). CDR3 size: 18 residues. V was clipped by 5 bases and J by 4 bases, with 26 bases between them. The CDR3 loop is CASSPAGSVSLSPYGYTF. In DNA form, the CDR3 reads TGTGCCAGCAGTCCTGCCGGCTCAGTCAGTCTCTCCCCCTATGGCTACACCTTC.

The chain combines TRBV5-1 with TRBJ2-5; TRBD2 aligns across 8 bases. V shed 3 bases, J shed 0 bases, and the junction held 7 bases outside the gene matches. CDR3 length: 16 residues. The germline V gene encodes CDR1 SGHRS and CDR2 YFSETQ. The CDR3 loop is CASSSIAGPNQETQYF. The CDR3 DNA follows: TGCGCCAGCAGCTCAATAGCGGGACCCAACCAAGAGACCCAGTACTTC.

V usage is TRBV11-2 and J usage is TRBJ1-5; no clear D. Germline V CDR1 and CDR2: SGHAT, FQNNGV. Trimming cost V 1 base and J 0 bases, with 7 bases left between them. The CDR3 loop spans 15 amino acids. The CDR3 coding sequence is TGTGCCAGCAGCTTAGGGGATTATAGCAATCAGCCCCAGCATTTT. It yields the protein CASSLGDYSNQPQHF. The complete variable domain, with remaining parts taken from reference TRBV11-2 and TRBJ1-5, reads EAGVAQSPRYKIIEKRQSVAFWCNPISGHATLYWYQQILGQGPKLLIQFQNNGVVDDSQLPKDRFSAERLKGVDSTLKIQPAKLEDSAVYLCASSLGDYSNQPQHFGDGTRLSIL.

As to this clone: This specimen includes other DNA sequences encoding the same CDR3. The J gene is TRBJ2-7, the V gene TRBV6-5; 8 bases map to TRBD1. V shed 6 bases, J shed 2 bases, and the junction held 6 bases outside the gene matches. Germline V lookup: CDR1 MNHEY, CDR2 SVGAGI. The CDR3 totals 14 residues. CDR3 DNA: TGTGCCAGCAGCCAAGGACAGGGCGCCTACGAGCAGTACTTC. Translation gives CASSQGQGAYEQYF.

The chain employs TRBV27 and TRBJ1-1; D remains ambiguous. The CDR3 loop spans 13 amino acids. Germline values: CDR1 MNHEY, CDR2 SMNVEV (reference sequence). Deletions cut 6 bases from V and 3 bases from J, with 11 bases between. CDR3 DNA: TGTGCCAGCAGAATAAAGTGGGACACTGAAGCTTTCTTT. This sequence encodes CASRIKWDTEAFF.

This rearrangement joins TRBV9 to TRBJ2-1, with TRBD2 identical over 9 bases. The CDR3 has 17 amino acids. With 3 bases clipped from V and 0 bases from J, the junction kept 7 bases outside the gene matches. Germline CDR1 SGDLS, CDR2 YYNGEE. Written as DNA, the CDR3 is TGTGCCAGCAGCGCGGGGAGCGGGGGGCCCTCCTACAATGAGCAGTTCTTC. It translates to CASSAGSGGPSYNEQFF.

The V and J genes are TRBV6-1 and TRBJ2-7, with 11 bases that match TRBD2. V shed 7 bases and J 4 bases; nucleotides not matched to a gene: 6. Germline CDR1 reads MNHNS; CDR2 reads SASEGT. The CDR3 covers 14 residues. The CDR3 region is CASIMASGGYEQYF. The CDR3 DNA reads TGTGCCAGCATAATGGCTAGCGGGGGGTACGAGCAGTACTTC.